One TCR beta chain is described in this entry. The germline V gene encodes CDR1 SGDLS and CDR2 YYNGEE. V shed 3 bases, J shed 2 bases, and the junction held 11 bases outside the gene matches. The CDR3 contains 18 residues. One entry per CDR3 protein, called by TCRdb with MiXCR from the RT-PCR reads. The sample lists hundreds of thousands of distinct CDR3 sequences, about 15% occurring once. This sample is part of a study of response to subunit inactivated influenza vaccine. This rearrangement joins TRBV9 to TRBJ2-1; 10 bases are a match to TRBD2. This sequence was found in a man aged 45-60 years who received an inactivated influenza vaccine. Sequencing used PBMCs from blood, obtained 14 days before vaccination. The CDR3 region has the DNA TGTGCCAGCAGCGCTGTAGCGGGAGGCCAATTAACCTACAATGAGCAGTTCTTC. The encoded protein is CASSAVAGGQLTYNEQFF.